This T cell receptor beta chain was obtained from a study of cytomegalovirus exposure and HLA in healthy donors. CDR3 length: 12 residues. Germline lookup yields CDR1 KGHSH and CDR2 LQKENI. The V and J ends lost 0 bases and 11 bases respectively, with 8 bases between them. PCR employed 60 Vbeta and 13 Jbeta primers. TCRdb's table, derived via immunoSEQ multiplex PCR, lists solely in-frame clones and lacks some. The sample contains 150,000 to 200,000 clones, approximately 85% of which appear only once. Study results and limitations: It was reportedly the case that the classifier diagnosed cytomegalovirus status with high specificity and sensitivity. Donor immune exposure was known only as CMV serostatus. Sequencing artifact likely explains a cluster of highly shared sequence variants.

On this clone itself: The antigen is undetermined.

This sequence originates from a woman aged 45-59 years in good health and CMV-seronegative. The chain links TRBV18 to TRBJ1-5, with D possibly being TRBD1 (6 bases). The specimen sequenced was PBMCs. The DNA of the CDR3 is TGTGCCAGCTCACCACCGGGGGCGGCCCAGCATTTT. It translates to CASSPPGAAQHF.